Listed here are 8 T cell receptor beta chains from one sample, sequenced in a study of regulatory T cells in long-lasting Graves disease. Regarding time point: persistent/refractory GD, antithyroid drugs over 5 years with positive TRAb. RNA isolated from PBMCs was used to make the TCR library. In building TCR beta libraries, iRepertoire HTBI primers were used together with Arm-PCR of CDR3 regions. TCRdb recomputed calls from the multiplex PCR reads with MiXCR, one row per CDR3 protein. The data hold about 340,000 distinct CDR3 sequences, with about 20% observed a single time. The sample consisted of peripheral blood mononuclear cells (PBMCs), taken when the disease was refractory, from a patient treated with antithyroid drugs. Receptors originate from a female donor with Graves disease.

This clonotype was observed at least ten times. The chain carries TRBV6-1 and TRBJ1-2; D is unclear. With 6 bases removed from V and 8 bases from J, the gap between germline ends came to 13 bases. Germline CDR1 and CDR2: MNHNS and SASEGT. There are 12 residues in the CDR3. The CDR3 reads CASRSSGGGYTF. As DNA, the CDR3 is TGTGCCAGCAGATCGTCTGGAGGGGGCTACACCTTC.

The table lists this clonotype with many counts. The rearrangement uses TRBV28 and TRBJ1-2; D perhaps matches TRBD1 (5 bases). Germline V CDR1 and CDR2: MDHEN, SYDVKM. The V end lost 2 bases, the J end lost 8 bases, and 21 bases lay between the germline ends. There are 16 residues in the CDR3. The CDR3 loop is CASSLILGPAGRGYTF. CDR3 bases: TGTGCCAGCAGTTTAATTTTGGGGCCGGCGGGGCGAGGCTACACCTTC.

To note about this clonotype: A much bigger clone sits one base away, suggesting this may be a read error. The rearrangement uses TRBV6-9 and TRBJ2-7; 10 bases align to TRBD1. Germline CDR1 and CDR2: MNHGY and SVAAGI. The CDR3 covers 15 residues. Unmatched junction bases numbered 5, after V lost 3 bases and J lost 3 bases. CDR3 sequence (DNA): TGTGCCAGCAGTTACCCCTGGACAGGGGGCTACGAGCAGTACTTC. Translated, it gives CASSYPWTGGYEQYF.

This clonotype has a count of ten or more. The genes are TRBV12-3 or TRBV12-4 and TRBJ2-4; unclear D gene. The CDR3 extends over 12 amino acids. The V and J ends lost 2 bases and 9 bases respectively, with 8 bases between them. The CDR3 DNA is TGTGCCAGCAGTTTATTGTTTCGCATTCAGTACTTC. The encoded protein is CASSLLFRIQYF.

In its sample, this clonotype was seen many times. The V gene is TRBV20-1, the J gene TRBJ1-2, with TRBD1 matching 8 bases. The CDR3 loop spans 14 amino acids. Germline trimming cut 5 bases from V and 4 bases from J; bases unmatched to any gene: 9. CDR1 is DFQATT and CDR2 is SNEGSKA in the germline V gene (reference sequence). The DNA of the CDR3 is TGCAGTGCTGAGCCTCTAGACAGGGGCTATGGCTACACCTTC. Translating gives CSAEPLDRGYGYTF.

The rearrangement links TRBV9 to TRBJ2-5; maybe TRBD2 (6 bases). CDR3 size: 15 residues. The V and J ends lost 3 bases and 2 bases respectively, with 14 bases between them. Germline-derived CDR1 and CDR2 are SGDLS and YYNGEE. CDR3 protein: CASSGGGNPQETQYF. The CDR3 nucleotides read TGTGCCAGCAGCGGGGGCGGGAACCCTCAAGAGACCCAGTACTTC.

This clonotype was recorded at least ten times. The chain combines TRBV19 with TRBJ1-1, with D unresolved. Germline loops: CDR1 LNHDA, CDR2 SQIVND (reference sequence). V lost 3 bases, J lost 1 base, and 3 bases lay in between. CDR3 length: 12 amino acids. Here the CDR3 reads CASSIRNTEAFF. In nucleotides, the CDR3 is TGTGCCAGTAGTATCCGGAACACTGAAGCTTTCTTT.

This clonotype was observed many times. The V gene is TRBV13, the J gene TRBJ1-2; 9 nucleotides agree with TRBD1. CDR3 length equals 12 residues. Germline values: CDR1 PRHDT, CDR2 FYEKMQ (reference sequence). Germline trimming cut 4 bases from V and 8 bases from J; bases unmatched to any gene: 2. The CDR3 nucleotides are TGTGCCAGCAGCTCAGGGACAGGGGGCTACACCTTC. It yields the protein CASSSGTGGYTF.